The rows below give T cell receptor beta chains drawn from one sample of a study of identifying expanded T cells in peripheral blood. Using immunoSEQ multiplex PCR, the repertoire was profiled, and TCRdb retains in-frame clones only, with some absent. This sample yields some 130,000 clones, of which 75% to 90% are seen a single time; 7.5% to 8.5% belongs to the top ten. The sample taken for sequencing was blood. These receptor sequences come from a person between 18 and 75 years old in good health. The CDR3 runs from the conserved cysteine through the conserved F or W. The order of the fields is V gene, CDR3 protein.

V: TRBV2
CDR3: CASSEDSTQAYGYTF

V: TRBV5-1
CDR3: CASSLSVTSGGEDTQYF

V: TRBV7-3
CDR3: CASSLNPGYHPTDTQYF

V: TRBV28
CDR3: CASSPIFQPQHF

V: TRBV29-1
CDR3: CSVATGPAADTQYF

V: TRBV6-1
CDR3: CASSERGGLNTGELFF

V: TRBV29-1
CDR3: CSVETGASREQYF

V: TRBV28
CDR3: CASSLSELTDTQYF

V: TRBV5-4
CDR3: CASSSGTTSSYNEQFF

V: TRBV7-8
CDR3: CASSLGGGNSPLHF

V: TRBV18
CDR3: CASSVFGGPDTQYF

V: TRBV30
CDR3: CAWRLGLGQPQHF

V: TRBV15
CDR3: CATSNQGDTEAFF

V: TRBV6-1
CDR3: CATNRGLASPEQFF

V: TRBV4-2
CDR3: CASSQDSATGELFF

V: TRBV10-3
CDR3: CAIRGTGREQPQHF

V: TRBV7-9
CDR3: CASSFASQGYEQYF

V: TRBV27
CDR3: CASSSLLGRTTGYTF

V: TRBV4-3
CDR3: CASSGSVQETQYF

V: TRBV28
CDR3: CASSLTSGAYNEQFF

V: TRBV6-4
CDR3: CASSASPRGSPLHF

V: TRBV7-3
CDR3: CASSGALSTDTQYF

V: TRBV10-3
CDR3: CAISESNGSGANVLTF

V: TRBV27
CDR3: CASSEGTVTEAFF

V: TRBV6-5
CDR3: CASRRRDEQYF

V: TRBV7-2
CDR3: CASSSNSGDEKLFF

V: TRBV6-1
CDR3: CASSEGWGSTGTGELFF

V: TRBV5-1
CDR3: CASSPDRASRETQYF

V: TRBV10-3
CDR3: CAISDALTSGKSYEQYF

V: TRBV10-3
CDR3: CAISEPGQGHQPQHF

V: TRBV20-1
CDR3: CSARDLYEQYF

V: TRBV7-9
CDR3: CASSPGSGRTHEQYF

V: TRBV18
CDR3: CASSQGTSSSYEQYF

V: TRBV5-1
CDR3: CASSPDRSTNEKLFF

V: TRBV29-1
CDR3: CSVALLAGVSEQFF

V: TRBV5-1
CDR3: CASSGVGDQETQYF

V: TRBV7-2
CDR3: CASSLIGGGETQYF

V: TRBV7-2
CDR3: CASSLVPDYTEAFF

V: TRBV5-1
CDR3: CASSLAGSYEQYF

V: TRBV6-5
CDR3: CASSRTGLENTIYF

V: TRBV28
CDR3: CASRTGLNYEQYF